This is a list of T cell receptor beta chains from one sample in a study of CD8 T cells in Susac syndrome. A single record per CDR3 protein comes from TCRdb applying MiXCR to the immunoSEQ multiplex PCR reads. The sample carries around 130,000 distinct CDR3 sequences, approximately 79% recorded once. Sequencing was carried out using CD8+ T cells from PBMCs. All receptors come from a human donor with multiple sclerosis. Both conserved end residues are part of each CDR3. D genes are given only for firm matches. Size tells how often a clone was seen (once, few, many) or the class of an expanded clone, and some rows leave it out.

J	D	V	size	CDR3	DNA
TRBJ1-1	TRBD1	TRBV20-1	NA	CSARNRQGNTEAFF	TGCAGTGCTAGAAACCGACAGGGGAACACTGAAGCTTTCTTT
TRBJ2-7	NA	TRBV11-2	NA	CASSLPRDSTPTYEQYF	TGTGCCAGCAGCTTACCACGGGACTCCACTCCGACCTACGAGCAGTACTTC
TRBJ1-5	TRBD1	TRBV12-3/TRBV12-4	few	CASSLGQGGNQPQHF	TGTGCCAGCAGTTTAGGACAGGGGGGCAATCAGCCCCAGCATTTT
TRBJ1-4	NA	TRBV4-3	few	CASSQGGRGWGEKLFF	TGCGCCAGCAGCCAAGGGGGACGGGGCTGGGGTGAAAAACTGTTTTTT
TRBJ1-5	NA	TRBV29-1	once	CSALTPSENQPQHF	TGCAGCGCTCTCACCCCGTCTGAGAATCAGCCCCAGCATTTT
TRBJ1-1	TRBD1	TRBV5-1	NA	CASSLARDRVFTEAFF	TGCGCCAGCAGCTTGGCCCGGGACAGGGTTTTCACTGAAGCTTTCTTT
TRBJ2-1	NA	TRBV12-3/TRBV12-4	NA	CASSSPGLLNEQFF	TGTGCCAGCAGTTCTCCAGGACTCCTCAATGAGCAGTTCTTC
TRBJ1-1	NA	TRBV28	NA	CASSSPRGTEAFF	TGTGCCAGCAGTTCGCCCCGGGGCACTGAAGCTTTCTTT
TRBJ2-3	NA	TRBV6-2/TRBV6-3	NA	CASSYISYTDTQYF	TGTGCCAGCAGTTACATTAGCTACACAGATACGCAGTATTTT
TRBJ2-7	TRBD1	TRBV10-1	NA	CASRYRGPFGEQYF	TGCGCCAGCAGGTACAGGGGGCCTTTTGGGGAGCAGTACTTC
TRBJ2-1	TRBD2	TRBV2	NA	CASSPTSGHNEQFF	TGTGCCAGCAGTCCGACTAGCGGGCACAATGAGCAGTTCTTC
TRBJ2-3	NA	TRBV12-5	once	CASGLGQRPDTQYF	TGTGCTAGTGGTTTGGGCCAGAGGCCAGATACGCAGTATTTT
TRBJ2-2	NA	TRBV4-1	NA	CASSQGWGDTGELFF	TGCGCCAGCAGCCAGGGCTGGGGGGACACCGGGGAGCTGTTTTTT
TRBJ1-5	TRBD1	TRBV2	NA	CASSVMTGDYQPQHF	TGTGCCAGCAGTGTCATGACAGGGGATTATCAGCCCCAGCATTTT
TRBJ2-7	NA	TRBV7-6	few	CASSLEASSYEQYF	TGTGCCAGCAGCTTAGAAGCCAGCTCCTACGAGCAGTACTTC
TRBJ2-7	TRBD1	TRBV5-1	NA	CASSFGDRSSYEQYF	TGCGCCAGCAGTTTCGGGGACAGGAGCTCCTACGAGCAGTACTTC
TRBJ1-4	NA	TRBV15	NA	CATSRVGEGEFEKLFF	TGTGCCACCAGCAGAGTCGGTGAGGGTGAATTCGAAAAACTGTTTTTT
TRBJ2-3	NA	TRBV24-1	NA	CATSDLGASTDTQYF	TGTGCCACCAGTGATTTAGGGGCCAGCACAGATACGCAGTATTTT
TRBJ1-2	NA	TRBV27	NA	CASSLGGKGGYTF	TGTGCCAGCAGTTTGGGGGGCAAAGGGGGCTACACCTTC
TRBJ1-3	NA	TRBV10-3	NA	CAILDWTGNTIYF	TGTGCCATCCTCGATTGGACCGGAAACACCATATATTTT
TRBJ2-6	NA	TRBV6-5	NA	CACRSGANVLTF	TGTGCCTGCCGCTCTGGGGCCAACGTCCTGACTTTC
TRBJ2-1	TRBD1	TRBV4-1	NA	CASSRLQGAEQFF	TGCGCCAGCAGCCGACTACAGGGGGCTGAGCAGTTCTTC
TRBJ2-5	TRBD1	TRBV7-9	NA	CASSLGQGIWETQYF	TGTGCCAGCAGCTTAGGACAGGGCATCTGGGAGACCCAGTACTTC
TRBJ2-5	NA	TRBV27	NA	CASSLTEGKTQYF	TGTGCCAGCAGTCTGACAGAGGGAAAGACCCAGTACTTC
TRBJ1-1	TRBD1	TRBV5-1	NA	CASSLRQGARTEAFF	TGCGCCAGCAGCTTGAGGCAGGGGGCGAGAACTGAAGCTTTCTTT
TRBJ1-1	TRBD1	TRBV4-2	NA	CASSQGTGARNTEAFF	TGTGCCAGCAGCCAAGGGACAGGGGCGAGGAACACTGAAGCTTTCTTT
TRBJ2-4	NA	TRBV12-3/TRBV12-4	NA	CASSGAKGQNIQYF	TGTGCCAGCAGTGGAGCAAAAGGCCAAAACATTCAGTACTTC
TRBJ1-1	NA	TRBV20-1	NA	CSAIDANTEAFF	TGCAGTGCTATCGACGCGAACACTGAAGCTTTCTTT
TRBJ2-2	NA	TRBV27	NA	CASSFGGPVTGELFF	TGTGCCAGCAGTTTTGGGGGGCCGGTGACCGGGGAGCTGTTTTTT
TRBJ1-4	TRBD1	TRBV20-1	NA	CSARDRQGGEKLFF	TGCAGTGCTAGAGATCGTCAGGGGGGGGAAAAACTGTTTTTT
TRBJ2-1	TRBD2	TRBV11-3	NA	CASSLHKLAADYNEQFF	TGTGCCAGCAGCCTCCACAAACTAGCGGCGGACTACAATGAGCAGTTCTTC
TRBJ2-1	NA	TRBV7-2	NA	CASSLYGNIYNEQFF	TGTGCCAGCAGCTTATACGGGAATATCTACAATGAGCAGTTCTTC
TRBJ2-3	TRBD2	TRBV5-8	NA	CASSLPPWTSDYTDTQYF	TGTGCCAGCAGTCTGCCCCCCTGGACTAGCGATTACACAGATACGCAGTATTTT
TRBJ2-1	NA	TRBV11-2	few	CASSGRDEQFF	TGTGCCAGCAGTGGGCGGGATGAGCAGTTCTTC
TRBJ1-6	NA	TRBV7-9	NA	CASSSSRGLGSPLHF	TGTGCCAGCAGCTCGTCAAGGGGTCTAGGGTCACCCCTCCACTTT
TRBJ1-5	NA	TRBV12-3/TRBV12-4	NA	CASSPGTTWPQHF	TGTGCCAGCAGCCCGGGAACGACGTGGCCCCAGCATTTT
TRBJ1-1	NA	TRBV4-3	NA	CASSQPGNTEAFF	TGCGCCAGCAGCCAACCGGGGAACACTGAAGCTTTCTTT
TRBJ2-3	NA	TRBV12-3/TRBV12-4	NA	CASSFEGRDTQYF	TGTGCCAGCAGTTTTGAGGGTAGGGATACGCAGTATTTT
TRBJ2-1	NA	TRBV7-9	NA	CASTSGRERTYNEQFF	TGTGCCAGCACCTCAGGAAGGGAGCGAACCTACAATGAGCAGTTCTTC
TRBJ1-1	NA	TRBV5-1	NA	CASSLVGGLNTEAFF	TGCGCCAGCAGCTTGGTGGGCGGATTGAACACTGAAGCTTTCTTT
TRBJ2-7	NA	TRBV11-2	NA	CASSSRREYEQYF	TGTGCCAGCAGCTCACGTCGGGAATACGAGCAGTACTTC
TRBJ1-5	NA	TRBV5-1	NA	CASSPVGLGGQPQHF	TGCGCCAGCAGCCCCGTGGGGTTAGGCGGTCAGCCCCAGCATTTT